Listed below are T cell receptor beta chains from one sample, sequenced in a study of cytomegalovirus exposure and HLA in healthy donors. Profiled with immunoSEQ multiplex PCR; TCRdb holds only in-frame clones, not every one. The repertoire holds a few hundred thousand clones, with 70% to 90% as singletons. Specimen: PBMCs. These receptors came from a young woman in good health and CMV-seronegative. The CDR3 runs from the conserved cysteine through the conserved F or W. Fields, in order: clone size, V gene, J gene, D gene, CDR3 DNA, CDR3 protein. The D gene is left open where the match is weak. Not all rows give a size; the values are once, few, many and, for expanded clones, a class.

abundance: NA
v_gene: TRBV28
j_gene: TRBJ2-6
d_gene: TRBD1
CDR3nt: TGTGCCAGCAGAGGGACAGGGGCTGGGGCCAACGTCCTGACTTTC
CDR3aa: CASRGTGAGANVLTF

abundance: NA
v_gene: TRBV7-8
j_gene: TRBJ2-5
d_gene: NA
CDR3nt: TGTGCCAGCAGCTTAGAGTTGGAGGGGGAGACCCAGTACTTC
CDR3aa: CASSLELEGETQYF

abundance: NA
v_gene: TRBV4-1
j_gene: TRBJ2-7
d_gene: TRBD2
CDR3nt: TGCGCCAGCAGCCAAGAATCAAGCGGGAGTCGTGAGCAGTACTTC
CDR3aa: CASSQESSGSREQYF

abundance: NA
v_gene: TRBV6-5
j_gene: TRBJ1-4
d_gene: NA
CDR3nt: TGTGCCAGCAGTCCCCGTGGAGGGGCGGCAGAAAAACTGTTTTTT
CDR3aa: CASSPRGGAAEKLFF

abundance: NA
v_gene: TRBV5-1
j_gene: TRBJ2-2
d_gene: TRBD2
CDR3nt: TGCGCCAGCAGCCCCGGGACTAGCGGTACTACCGGGGAGCTGTTTTTT
CDR3aa: CASSPGTSGTTGELFF

abundance: NA
v_gene: TRBV27
j_gene: TRBJ2-3
d_gene: TRBD2
CDR3nt: TGTGCCAGCAGTCTAGCGGGGGCTGAGGATACGCAGTATTTT
CDR3aa: CASSLAGAEDTQYF

abundance: NA
v_gene: TRBV28
j_gene: TRBJ1-2
d_gene: TRBD1
CDR3nt: TGTGCCAGCAGTTCGATGGGACAGGGCTCAGCTAACTATGGCTACACCTTC
CDR3aa: CASSSMGQGSANYGYTF

abundance: once
v_gene: TRBV10-3
j_gene: TRBJ2-7
d_gene: TRBD2
CDR3nt: TGTGCCATCAGTGAGAGAGGAGGGACTAACTTCTACGAGCAGTACTTC
CDR3aa: CAISERGGTNFYEQYF

abundance: NA
v_gene: TRBV5-1
j_gene: TRBJ1-4
d_gene: TRBD1
CDR3nt: TGCGCCAGCCGGGACACAGGGGGGGACGAAAAACTGTTTTTT
CDR3aa: CASRDTGGDEKLFF

abundance: NA
v_gene: TRBV27
j_gene: TRBJ2-5
d_gene: NA
CDR3nt: TGTGCCAGCGCCGCGGTGCCTATGGGGACCCAGTACTTC
CDR3aa: CASAAVPMGTQYF

abundance: NA
v_gene: TRBV18
j_gene: TRBJ2-7
d_gene: TRBD1
CDR3nt: TGTGCCAGCTCACCCCTCGAGGGGACAGGGGGTTTCGGCGAGCAGTACTTC
CDR3aa: CASSPLEGTGGFGEQYF

abundance: NA
v_gene: TRBV18
j_gene: TRBJ2-7
d_gene: TRBD1
CDR3nt: TGTGCCAGCGCATCCGGGACAGGGGGCGAGCAGTACTTC
CDR3aa: CASASGTGGEQYF

abundance: few
v_gene: TRBV7-9
j_gene: TRBJ2-7
d_gene: NA
CDR3nt: TGTGCCAGCAGCTTAGAGGCGGCTTCCTACGAGCAGTACTTC
CDR3aa: CASSLEAASYEQYF

abundance: NA
v_gene: TRBV19
j_gene: TRBJ2-7
d_gene: TRBD1
CDR3nt: TGTGCCAGTAGTAGGGACAGGGAATCCTACGAGCAGTACTTC
CDR3aa: CASSRDRESYEQYF

abundance: NA
v_gene: TRBV27
j_gene: TRBJ2-7
d_gene: NA
CDR3nt: TGTGCCAGCACTCTACGCCGGCCCGTGGGAGGATACGAGCAGTACTTC
CDR3aa: CASTLRRPVGGYEQYF

abundance: NA
v_gene: TRBV28
j_gene: TRBJ1-1
d_gene: NA
CDR3nt: TGTGCCAGCAGCCAAGGAGTAGCTTTCTTT
CDR3aa: CASSQGVAFF

abundance: NA
v_gene: TRBV7-9
j_gene: TRBJ1-1
d_gene: NA
CDR3nt: TGTGCCAGCAGCTTAAAAGGTCGGGGCACTGAAGCTTTCTTT
CDR3aa: CASSLKGRGTEAFF

abundance: NA
v_gene: TRBV5-1
j_gene: TRBJ2-5
d_gene: NA
CDR3nt: TGCGCCAGCAGCTTGGCAGAACAGGGATTCGAGACCCAGTACTTC
CDR3aa: CASSLAEQGFETQYF

abundance: NA
v_gene: TRBV6-5
j_gene: TRBJ1-5
d_gene: TRBD1
CDR3nt: TGTGCCAGCAGTTCGACAGGGAGCAATCAGCCCCAGCATTTT
CDR3aa: CASSSTGSNQPQHF

abundance: NA
v_gene: TRBV28
j_gene: TRBJ2-7
d_gene: NA
CDR3nt: TGTGCCAGCAGTGAGTACACGGGTAACCTCTACGAGCAGTACTTC
CDR3aa: CASSEYTGNLYEQYF

abundance: many
v_gene: TRBV27
j_gene: TRBJ2-7
d_gene: TRBD1
CDR3nt: TGTGCCAGCAGTTTCTCCCCGGACAGGGTCGACGAGCAGTACTTC
CDR3aa: CASSFSPDRVDEQYF

abundance: NA
v_gene: TRBV7-9
j_gene: TRBJ2-6
d_gene: NA
CDR3nt: TGTGCCAGCAGCTCAGACTCTGGGGCCAACGTCCTGACTTTC
CDR3aa: CASSSDSGANVLTF

abundance: NA
v_gene: TRBV18
j_gene: TRBJ2-3
d_gene: NA
CDR3nt: TGTGCCAGCTCACCACCAGGGACTAGCACAGATACGCAGTATTTT
CDR3aa: CASSPPGTSTDTQYF

abundance: NA
v_gene: TRBV4-3
j_gene: TRBJ2-2
d_gene: NA
CDR3nt: TGCGCCAGCAGCCCTACCGGGATTCACACCGGGGAGCTGTTTTTT
CDR3aa: CASSPTGIHTGELFF

abundance: NA
v_gene: TRBV29-1
j_gene: TRBJ1-1
d_gene: NA
CDR3nt: TGCAGCGTTGGAGCGGAGCTTAACACTGAAGCTTTCTTT
CDR3aa: CSVGAELNTEAFF

abundance: NA
v_gene: TRBV6-5
j_gene: TRBJ2-7
d_gene: NA
CDR3nt: TGTGCCAGCATGATGACTATCCTGAGCTCCTACGAGCAGTACTTC
CDR3aa: CASMMTILSSYEQYF

abundance: NA
v_gene: TRBV4-1
j_gene: TRBJ1-4
d_gene: NA
CDR3nt: TGCGCCAGCAGCCAACGAAGTGAGTCGAATGAAAAACTGTTTTTT
CDR3aa: CASSQRSESNEKLFF

abundance: NA
v_gene: TRBV29-1
j_gene: TRBJ2-1
d_gene: NA
CDR3nt: TGCAGCGTGAGCCATAATGAGCAGTTCTTC
CDR3aa: CSVSHNEQFF

abundance: NA
v_gene: TRBV15
j_gene: TRBJ2-6
d_gene: TRBD1
CDR3nt: TGTGCCACCAGCTTCGGGACAGGGGGCACCGGGGCCAACGTCCTGACTTTC
CDR3aa: CATSFGTGGTGANVLTF

abundance: NA
v_gene: TRBV5-1
j_gene: TRBJ2-1
d_gene: TRBD2
CDR3nt: TGCGCCAGCAGCGCGTCGTTAGCGGGAGGAAATGAGCAGTTCTTC
CDR3aa: CASSASLAGGNEQFF

abundance: NA
v_gene: TRBV27
j_gene: TRBJ2-7
d_gene: TRBD2
CDR3nt: TGTGCCAGCAAACAAACGCCTTCTAGCGGGGCCTACGAGCAGTACTTC
CDR3aa: CASKQTPSSGAYEQYF

abundance: once
v_gene: TRBV5-1
j_gene: TRBJ2-4
d_gene: TRBD1
CDR3nt: TGCGCCAGCAGCTTGCAGGGGGCGCGGGAAAACATTCAGTACTTC
CDR3aa: CASSLQGARENIQYF

abundance: NA
v_gene: TRBV6-4
j_gene: TRBJ2-7
d_gene: NA
CDR3nt: TGTGCCAGCAGTGATACTTGTCAGGGATCCTATACCTACGAGCAGTACTTC
CDR3aa: CASSDTCQGSYTYEQYF

abundance: few
v_gene: TRBV6-5
j_gene: TRBJ2-7
d_gene: TRBD2
CDR3nt: TGTGCCAGCAGTTTGGGACGGGAGGTCTCCTACGAGCAGTACTTC
CDR3aa: CASSLGREVSYEQYF

abundance: NA
v_gene: TRBV6-1
j_gene: TRBJ2-1
d_gene: TRBD2
CDR3nt: TGTGCCAGCAGTCCCCTACTAGCGGTCAATGAGCAGTTCTTC
CDR3aa: CASSPLLAVNEQFF

abundance: NA
v_gene: TRBV28
j_gene: TRBJ2-7
d_gene: TRBD1
CDR3nt: TGTGCCAGCAGCCTGACAGGGGACTACGAGCAGTACTTC
CDR3aa: CASSLTGDYEQYF

abundance: NA
v_gene: TRBV29-1
j_gene: TRBJ2-2
d_gene: NA
CDR3nt: TGCAGCGCCTCGGTCCAGGGGGGCTACACCGGGGAGCTGTTTTTT
CDR3aa: CSASVQGGYTGELFF

abundance: NA
v_gene: TRBV5-1
j_gene: TRBJ1-4
d_gene: TRBD1
CDR3nt: TGCGCCAGCAGCTTGGGACAGGGGGGAAATGAAAAACTGTTTTTT
CDR3aa: CASSLGQGGNEKLFF

abundance: NA
v_gene: TRBV28
j_gene: TRBJ2-5
d_gene: NA
CDR3nt: TGTGCCAGCAGGGCAGGGGTTGCAGAGACCCAGTACTTC
CDR3aa: CASRAGVAETQYF

abundance: NA
v_gene: TRBV15
j_gene: TRBJ1-1
d_gene: NA
CDR3nt: TGTGCCACCAGCAGAGAAATAAAGGCGGGGACTGAAGCTTTCTTT
CDR3aa: CATSREIKAGTEAFF

abundance: NA
v_gene: TRBV7-3
j_gene: TRBJ2-7
d_gene: TRBD1
CDR3nt: TGTGCCAGCAGCACTGATTCCGGGACAGGGAGGCACGAGCAGTACTTC
CDR3aa: CASSTDSGTGRHEQYF

abundance: once
v_gene: TRBV6-6
j_gene: TRBJ2-5
d_gene: TRBD1
CDR3nt: TGTGCCAGCAGCTCCGGGACAGGGCTTGTTGAGACCCAGTACTTC
CDR3aa: CASSSGTGLVETQYF

abundance: NA
v_gene: TRBV6-5
j_gene: TRBJ1-4
d_gene: TRBD1
CDR3nt: TGTGCCAGCAGTCGACAGGGGGCAACTAATGAAAAACTGTTTTTT
CDR3aa: CASSRQGATNEKLFF

abundance: NA
v_gene: TRBV6-5
j_gene: TRBJ2-5
d_gene: TRBD2
CDR3nt: TGTGCCAGCAGTGGCGGCGGGAGGGTATTAAAGACCCAGTACTTC
CDR3aa: CASSGGGRVLKTQYF

abundance: NA
v_gene: TRBV2
j_gene: TRBJ2-5
d_gene: TRBD1
CDR3nt: TGTGCCAGCAGACACCCTAGGGGGACAGGGGACCAAGAGACCCAGTACTTC
CDR3aa: CASRHPRGTGDQETQYF

abundance: NA
v_gene: TRBV28
j_gene: TRBJ2-3
d_gene: TRBD2
CDR3nt: TGTGCCAGCAGCAGGACTAGCGGGAGCACAGATACGCAGTATTTT
CDR3aa: CASSRTSGSTDTQYF

abundance: NA
v_gene: TRBV7-2
j_gene: TRBJ1-1
d_gene: NA
CDR3nt: TGTGCCAGCAGCTTACAGGGCGTGAGCACTGAAGCTTTCTTT
CDR3aa: CASSLQGVSTEAFF

abundance: NA
v_gene: TRBV6-5
j_gene: TRBJ1-1
d_gene: NA
CDR3nt: TGTGCCAGCAGTTACCTACAGACAGGAACGAACACTGAAGCTTTCTTT
CDR3aa: CASSYLQTGTNTEAFF

abundance: once
v_gene: TRBV19
j_gene: TRBJ2-3
d_gene: TRBD1
CDR3nt: TGTGCCAGTAGTATAGCCCAAGGACAGGTTACGCAGTATTTT
CDR3aa: CASSIAQGQVTQYF

abundance: few
v_gene: TRBV29-1
j_gene: TRBJ1-1
d_gene: NA
CDR3nt: TGCAGCGTGACAGGCTCCGAGACTGAAGCTTTCTTT
CDR3aa: CSVTGSETEAFF

abundance: NA
v_gene: TRBV6-5
j_gene: TRBJ1-2
d_gene: TRBD1
CDR3nt: TGTGCCAGCAGTTACATCGGGACAGACTACTATGGCTACACCTTC
CDR3aa: CASSYIGTDYYGYTF

abundance: NA
v_gene: TRBV6-1
j_gene: TRBJ2-4
d_gene: TRBD2
CDR3nt: TGTGCCAGCAGTGAAGGAGCGGGAGTTGGCTCCGTAAACATTCAGTACTTC
CDR3aa: CASSEGAGVGSVNIQYF

abundance: few
v_gene: TRBV11-2
j_gene: TRBJ2-2
d_gene: NA
CDR3nt: TGTGCCAGCAGCTTACTCCTGGGAGCCACCGGGGAGCTGTTTTTT
CDR3aa: CASSLLLGATGELFF

abundance: NA
v_gene: TRBV7-6
j_gene: TRBJ2-3
d_gene: NA
CDR3nt: TGTGCCAGCAGCTTAGCCCAGGTCCGCACAGATACGCAGTATTTT
CDR3aa: CASSLAQVRTDTQYF

abundance: NA
v_gene: TRBV6-6
j_gene: TRBJ2-2
d_gene: TRBD2
CDR3nt: TGTGCCAGCAGCCCTTACGGGGGGGCTCCCGGGGAGCTGTTTTTT
CDR3aa: CASSPYGGAPGELFF

abundance: NA
v_gene: TRBV5-3
j_gene: TRBJ1-5
d_gene: TRBD1
CDR3nt: TGTGCCAGAAGGGACAGGGGAGACAATCAGCCCCAGCATTTT
CDR3aa: CARRDRGDNQPQHF

abundance: once
v_gene: TRBV15
j_gene: TRBJ2-7
d_gene: TRBD2
CDR3nt: TGTGCCACCGGACGAGCGGGAGTTGGATTGCGTGAGCAGTACTTC
CDR3aa: CATGRAGVGLREQYF

abundance: NA
v_gene: TRBV2
j_gene: TRBJ1-1
d_gene: NA
CDR3nt: TGTGCCAGCAAAAAGGGGGTCTACACTGAAGCTTTCTTT
CDR3aa: CASKKGVYTEAFF